The 27 T cell receptor beta chains given below trace back to one sample, sequenced in a study of cytomegalovirus exposure and HLA in healthy donors. The PCR employed 60 Vbeta primers together with 13 Jbeta primers. The repertoire was sequenced with immunoSEQ multiplex PCR; TCRdb's copy has only in-frame clones and lacks some. The table records roughly 84,000 clones, around 66% of them present only once. The sequencing input was PBMCs. All receptors derive from a woman aged 35 to 49 in good health and CMV-seropositive.

The CDR3 spells CALLQGNTGELFF. In DNA, the CDR3 is TGTGCCTTGCTTCAGGGGAACACCGGGGAGCTGTTTTTT. The V gene is TRBV30, the J gene TRBJ2-2; the D gene is possibly TRBD1 (5 bases). CDR1 and CDR2 (germline): GTSNPN, SVGIG (reference sequence). Trimming removed 7 bases at V and 1 base at J, with 10 bases between. CDR3 length equals 13 residues.

The chain recombines TRBV9 with TRBJ1-3; D possibly corresponds to TRBD1 (6 bases). The V gene's germline CDR1 is SGDLS and CDR2 YYNGEE. The V end lost 0 bases, the J end lost 4 bases, and 14 bases lay between the germline ends. This CDR3 is 16 amino acids long. As DNA, the CDR3 is TGTGCCAGCAGCGTAGCTTTAGGGGGATTAGGAAACACCATATATTTT. Translating gives CASSVALGGLGNTIYF. The full variable domain, rest sourced from reference TRBV9 and TRBJ1-3, is DSGVTQTPKHLITATGQRVTLRCSPRSGDLSVYWYQQSLDQGLQFLIQYYNGEERAKGNILERFSAQQFPDLHSELNLSSLELGDSALYFCASSVALGGLGNTIYFGEGSWLTVV.

This rearrangement joins TRBV28 to TRBJ1-3; tentative D call: TRBD1 (6 bases). The germline V gene has CDR1 MDHEN and CDR2 SYDVKM. The CDR3 contains 17 residues. Deletions cut 6 bases from V and 0 bases from J, with 18 bases between. The CDR3 spells CASRSPGQFDSGNTIYF. For the CDR3, the DNA is TGTGCCAGCAGGTCACCAGGACAGTTTGACTCTGGAAACACCATATATTTT.

This clone has a handful of counts. J is TRBJ2-5 and V is TRBV9; maybe TRBD2 (6 bases). The CDR3 runs 13 residues. Trimming cost V 0 bases and J 8 bases, with 11 bases left between them. The germline gives CDR1 SGDLS, CDR2 YYNGEE. The CDR3, as DNA: TGTGCCAGCAGCGTAGGGGATGGGACTACCCAGTACTTC. It specifies CASSVGDGTTQYF.

This sequence joins TRBV9 and TRBJ2-1, with 9 bases matching TRBD1. The germline V gene has CDR1 SGDLS and CDR2 YYNGEE. V gave up 3 bases and J gave up 3 bases; unmatched junction bases: 4. The CDR3 runs 15 residues. The CDR3 region is CASSETGGLYNEQFF. CDR3 coding DNA: TGTGCCAGCAGCGAGACAGGGGGGCTCTACAATGAGCAGTTCTTC.

The V gene is TRBV6-4, the J gene TRBJ2-3; TRBD1 matches 7 bases. With V trimmed by 6 bases and J by 4 bases, 7 bases remained unmatched. CDR1 and CDR2 (germline): MRHNA, SNTAGT. CDR3 length: 14 amino acids. The CDR3 bases are TGTGCCAGCAGATCCGACAGGGCGGCAGATACGCAGTATTTT. Its translation: CASRSDRAADTQYF.

This sequence joins TRBV6-5 and TRBJ2-7, with a tentative D call TRBD1 (5 bases). Germline V gene data show CDR1 as MNHEY and CDR2 as SVGAGI. The CDR3 is made up of 14 amino acids. Deletions cut 5 bases from V and 4 bases from J, with 15 bases between. The CDR3, as DNA: TGTGCCAGCAGTCAAAGAAGGGGTCCTTACGAGCAGTACTTC. Protein: CASSQRRGPYEQYF.

J is TRBJ2-7 and V is TRBV28, with D perhaps TRBD1 (6 bases). Trimming took 5 bases from V and 3 from J, leaving 17 bases between them. Germline V CDR1 and CDR2: MDHEN, SYDVKM. This CDR3 is 15 amino acids long. The CDR3 DNA follows: TGTGCCAGCAGTCCCGGGACACTCCGGGGCTACGAGCAGTACTTC. It encodes CASSPGTLRGYEQYF. Full variable domain (rest looked up from reference TRBV28 and TRBJ2-7): DVKVTQSSRYLVKRTGEKVFLECVQDMDHENMFWYRQDPGLGLRLIYFSYDVKMKEKGDIPEGYSVSREKKERFSLILESASTNQTSMYLCASSPGTLRGYEQYFGPGTRLTVT.

The rearrangement joins TRBV5-1 to TRBJ2-3; 10 nucleotides match TRBD2. Trimming at V came to 4 bases and at J to 3 bases, leaving 14 bases not matched to a gene. The CDR3 length is 18 residues. Germline CDR1 SGHRS, CDR2 YFSETQ. The CDR3 here is CASSLGTLAGGQTDTQYF. As DNA, the CDR3 is TGCGCCAGCAGCCTGGGGACCTTAGCGGGAGGACAGACAGATACGCAGTATTTT.

This chain uses TRBV7-2 with TRBJ2-5, with 10 bases lining up with TRBD1. Per germline, CDR1 SGHTA and CDR2 FQGNSA. Losses at the gene ends were 5 bases for V and 5 bases for J; bases not matched to a gene: 5. This CDR3 is 14 amino acids long. The DNA for the CDR3 is TGTGCCAGCAGCAGGGACAGGGGATGGGAGACCCAGTACTTC. It codes for CASSRDRGWETQYF.

The chain couples TRBV5-1 to TRBJ2-1, with unresolved D. The V and J ends lost 4 bases and 5 bases respectively, with 10 bases between them. CDR1 and CDR2 (germline): SGHRS, YFSETQ. CDR3 length: 13 residues. CDR3 region: CASSPPQNNEQFF. CDR3 coding DNA: TGCGCCAGCAGCCCCCCCCAGAACAATGAGCAGTTCTTC.

The chain recombines TRBV5-1 with TRBJ2-7; tentative D call: TRBD2 (6 bases). The CDR3 length is 13 residues. Trimming stripped 5 bases from V and 5 bases from J, with 14 bases between. Germline V gene sequence: CDR1 SGHRS, CDR2 YFSETQ. In nucleotides, the CDR3 is TGCGCCAGCAGACGCGGGGCCGCGGACGAGCAGTACTTC. It translates to CASRRGAADEQYF.

The rearrangement uses TRBV15 and TRBJ2-5; 14 nucleotides line up with TRBD2. The J segment lost 1 base and the V segment lost 4 bases, leaving 2 bases of the junction unmatched. CDR3 length equals 16 residues. Germline values: CDR1 LNHNV, CDR2 YYDKDF (reference sequence). The CDR3 nucleotides read TGTGCCACCAGCATCGGGACTAGCGGGAGCCAAGAGACCCAGTACTTC. Its translation: CATSIGTSGSQETQYF. Together with reference TRBV15 and TRBJ2-5, the CDR3 gives the full variable domain: DAMVIQNPRYQVTQFGKPVTLSCSQTLNHNVMYWYQQKSSQAPKLLFHYYDKDFNNEADTPDNFQSRRPNTSFCFLDIRSPGLGDTAMYLCATSIGTSGSQETQYFGPGTRLLVL.

The chain recombines TRBV7-8 with TRBJ2-7, with D unclear. V gave up 4 bases and J gave up 5 bases, with 9 bases separating them. CDR3 length: 12 amino acids. Germline CDR1 and CDR2: SGHVS and FQNEAQ. The chain's CDR3 is CASSSPRDEQYF. CDR3 DNA sequence: TGTGCCAGCAGCTCCCCCCGGGACGAGCAGTACTTC.

This clone was seen only a few times. CDR3 coding DNA: TGTGCCAGCAGTTTCCTCCTGGACATAAAAGACTGGAATAGCAATCAGCCCCAGCATTTT. It translates to CASSFLLDIKDWNSNQPQHF. The rearrangement links TRBV28 to TRBJ1-5, with D maybe TRBD1 (5 bases). The CDR3 extends over 20 amino acids. Trimming left V 3 bases short and J 0 bases short, with 24 bases between. The V gene's germline CDR1 is MDHEN and CDR2 SYDVKM.

The CDR3 here is CASSDSGSIYEQYF. The CDR3 region has the DNA TGTGCCAGCAGTGATAGCGGGAGTATCTACGAGCAGTACTTC. The chain employs TRBV5-6 and TRBJ2-7; 9 bases agree with TRBD2. Unmatched junction bases numbered 6, after V lost 5 bases and J lost 3 bases. CDR3 length: 14 amino acids. Per the germline V gene, CDR1 is SGHDT and CDR2 is YYEEEE.

The rearrangement joins TRBV4-3 to TRBJ1-3, with 8 nucleotides matching TRBD1. Trimming at V came to 1 base and at J to 1 base, leaving 9 bases not matched to a gene. The V gene's germline CDR1 is LGHNA and CDR2 YSLEER. This CDR3 has 18 residues. CDR3 sequence: CASSQAPQGAFSGNTIYF. DNA for the CDR3: TGCGCCAGCAGCCAAGCACCGCAGGGGGCCTTTTCTGGAAACACCATATATTTT.

The gene calls are TRBV28 and TRBJ2-7; no reliable D call. Trimming shortened V by 5 bases and J by 3 bases, and 17 bases separated the two germline ends. Germline CDR1 MDHEN, CDR2 SYDVKM. The CDR3 runs to 15 residues. This CDR3 is CASSLGDRGNYEQYF. The CDR3 DNA reads TGTGCCAGCAGTCTAGGAGATCGAGGAAACTACGAGCAGTACTTC.

The chain employs TRBV5-4 and TRBJ2-7; 11 positions match TRBD1. The trim removed 5 bases at V and 0 bases at J, leaving 7 bases unmatched. This CDR3 comprises 16 residues. Germline V gives CDR1 SGHNT, CDR2 YYREEE (reference sequence). The DNA for the CDR3 is TGTGCCAGCAGTTATACCGGGACAGGGGGCTCCTACGAGCAGTACTTC. Encoded protein: CASSYTGTGGSYEQYF. Together with reference TRBV5-4 and TRBJ2-7, the CDR3 gives the full variable domain: ETGVTQSPTHLIKTRGQQVTLRCSSQSGHNTVSWYQQALGQGPQFIFQYYREEENGRGNFPPRFSGLQFPNYSSELNVNALELDDSALYLCASSYTGTGGSYEQYFGPGTRLTVT.

Notes on this clone: The junction shows a germline mismatch at one end, possibly a read error. The chain has TRBV4-3 and TRBJ2-7; no definite D call. The CDR3 has 12 amino acids. In germline, CDR1 is LGHNA, CDR2 YSLEER. CDR3 protein: CASSQEGDEQYF. In nucleotides, the CDR3 is TGCGCCAGCAGCCAAGAGGGCGACGAACAGTACTTC.

The chain combines TRBV11-2 with TRBJ2-5; D is undetermined. Germline loops: CDR1 SGHAT, CDR2 FQNNGV. The CDR3 extends over 14 amino acids. With 2 bases removed from V and 1 base from J, the gap between germline ends came to 8 bases. CDR3 protein: CASSLQSGQETQYF. DNA of the CDR3: TGTGCCAGCAGCTTACAATCAGGCCAAGAGACCCAGTACTTC.

This clone was seen more than once but under ten times. V usage is TRBV2 and J usage is TRBJ1-1; D unclear. The V and J ends lost 5 bases and 0 bases respectively, with 7 bases between them. CDR3 length: 13 amino acids. Germline values: CDR1 SNHLY, CDR2 FYNNEI. The CDR3 spells CASSLEMNTEAFF. The CDR3 DNA reads as TGTGCCAGCAGTCTGGAGATGAACACTGAAGCTTTCTTT.

This chain uses TRBV18 with TRBJ1-1; 7 bases agree with TRBD1. Per the germline V gene, CDR1 is KGHSH and CDR2 is LQKENI. J lost 7 bases, V lost 1 base, and 3 bases had no gene match. The CDR3 covers 13 residues. CDR3 bases: TGTGCCAGCTCACCACAGGGGGCATATGAAGCTTTCTTT. Protein sequence: CASSPQGAYEAFF.

The V call is TRBV7-3, the J call TRBJ2-1; D ambiguous. The CDR3 has 15 residues. Germline values: CDR1 SGHTA, CDR2 FQGTGA. The V end lost 5 bases, the J end lost 4 bases, and 15 bases lay between the germline ends. This CDR3 is CASSPTIVMYNEQFF. In DNA form, the CDR3 reads TGTGCCAGCAGCCCGACAATCGTCATGTACAATGAGCAGTTCTTC. The whole variable domain, filled in from reference TRBV7-3 and TRBJ2-1, reads GAGVSQTPSNKVTEKGKYVELRCDPISGHTALYWYRQSLGQGPEFLIYFQGTGAADDSGLPNDRFFAVRPEGSVSTLKIQRTERGDSAVYLCASSPTIVMYNEQFFGPGTRLTVL.

The count of this clone is one. The rearrangement joins TRBV7-9 to TRBJ2-7; 7 nucleotides line up with TRBD2. Germline CDR1 is SEHNR and CDR2 is FQNEAQ (reference sequence). This CDR3 is built from 13 residues. Trimming took 4 bases from V and 7 from J; bases not matched to a gene: 7. For the CDR3, the DNA is TGTGCCAGCAGCTCACACCGGGGGGTGGAGCAGTACTTC. Residues: CASSSHRGVEQYF.

The chain couples TRBV28 to TRBJ2-7; 11 bases are a match to TRBD1. CDR1 and CDR2 from the germline V gene are MDHEN and SYDVKM. V dropped 4 bases and J dropped 2; count of bases not matched to a gene: 4. This CDR3 has 15 residues. CDR3 loop: CASSSAGQGAYEQYF. Here the CDR3 DNA reads TGTGCCAGCAGTTCCGCGGGACAGGGGGCCTACGAGCAGTACTTC.

This chain's CDR3 is CSAPDISRGYTF. The CDR3 bases are TGCAGCGCCCCGGACATATCCCGTGGCTACACCTTC. V and J are TRBV29-1 and TRBJ1-2; D may be TRBD1 (5 bases). The CDR3 contains 12 residues. Germline CDR1 and CDR2: SQVTM and ANQGSEA. The V end lost 7 bases, the J end lost 7 bases, and 16 bases lay between the germline ends.